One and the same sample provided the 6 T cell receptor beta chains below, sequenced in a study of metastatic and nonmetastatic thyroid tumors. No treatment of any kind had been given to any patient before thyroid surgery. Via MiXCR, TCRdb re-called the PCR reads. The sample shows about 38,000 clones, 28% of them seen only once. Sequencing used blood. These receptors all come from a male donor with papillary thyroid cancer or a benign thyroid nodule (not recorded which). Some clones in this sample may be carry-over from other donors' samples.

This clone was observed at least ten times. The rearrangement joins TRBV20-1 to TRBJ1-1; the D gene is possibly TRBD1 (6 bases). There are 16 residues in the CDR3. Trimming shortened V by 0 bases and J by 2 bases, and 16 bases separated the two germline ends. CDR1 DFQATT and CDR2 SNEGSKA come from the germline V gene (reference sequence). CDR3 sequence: CSAREGGRGGNTEAFF. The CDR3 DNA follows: TGCAGTGCTAGAGAGGGGGGAAGAGGGGGAAACACTGAAGCTTTCTTT.

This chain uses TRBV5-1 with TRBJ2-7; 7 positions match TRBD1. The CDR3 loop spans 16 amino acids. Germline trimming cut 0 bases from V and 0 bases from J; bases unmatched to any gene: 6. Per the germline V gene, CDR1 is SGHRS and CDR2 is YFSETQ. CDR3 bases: TGCGCCAGCAGCTTGGCCCAGACAGGGAACTCCTACGAGCAGTACTTC. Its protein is CASSLAQTGNSYEQYF.

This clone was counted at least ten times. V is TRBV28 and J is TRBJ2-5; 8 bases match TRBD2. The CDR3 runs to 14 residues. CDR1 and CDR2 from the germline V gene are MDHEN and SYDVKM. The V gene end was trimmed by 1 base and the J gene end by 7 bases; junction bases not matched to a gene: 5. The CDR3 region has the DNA TGTGCCAGCAGTTTATTCGGGGGGGGGGGGACCCAGTACTTC. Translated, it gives CASSLFGGGGTQYF.

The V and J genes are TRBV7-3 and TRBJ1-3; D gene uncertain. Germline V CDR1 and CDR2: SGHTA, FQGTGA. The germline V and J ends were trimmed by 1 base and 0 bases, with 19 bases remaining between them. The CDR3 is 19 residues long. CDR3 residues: CASSLRPLSGSRSGNTIYF. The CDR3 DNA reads TGTGCCAGCAGCTTAAGGCCCCTTAGCGGCTCACGCTCTGGAAACACCATATATTTT.

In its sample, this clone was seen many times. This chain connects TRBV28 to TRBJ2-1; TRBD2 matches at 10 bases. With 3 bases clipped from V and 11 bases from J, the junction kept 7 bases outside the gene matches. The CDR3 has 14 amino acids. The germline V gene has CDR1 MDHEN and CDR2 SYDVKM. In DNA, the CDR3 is TGTGCCAGCAGTTTGACTAGCGGGCCAATACAGCAGTTCTTC. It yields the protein CASSLTSGPIQQFF.

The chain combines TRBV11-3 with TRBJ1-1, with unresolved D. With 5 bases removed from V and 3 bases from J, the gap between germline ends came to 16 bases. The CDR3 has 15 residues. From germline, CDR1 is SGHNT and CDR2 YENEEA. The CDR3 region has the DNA TGTGCCAGCAGCCCCTCGGTCTCGTGGGACACTGAAGCTTTCTTT. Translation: CASSPSVSWDTEAFF.